Each of the 9 T cell receptor beta chains below was sequenced from the same sample in a study of shared clonotypes between healthy human individuals. Naive CD8 isolation took CD45RO-negative cells positively selected for CCR7 and excluded terminally differentiated effector memory CD45RA+ cells. Sequenced by immunoSEQ multiplex PCR; TCRdb stores in-frame clones only, minus some. Of about 2,100,000 clones in the sample, about 93% were seen once. Sequenced sample: naive CD8+ T cells from PBMCs. The receptors were sampled from a young man in good health. Some clones in this sample may be carry-over from other donors' samples.

The chain recombines TRBV5-1 with TRBJ2-1; 7 nucleotides align to TRBD2. The CDR3 runs to 14 residues. V was clipped by 1 base and J by 2 bases; unmatched bases: 0. The germline gives CDR1 SGHRS, CDR2 YFSETQ. The CDR3 protein is CASSLTSAYNEQFF. CDR3 DNA sequence: TGCGCCAGCAGCTTGACTAGCGCCTACAATGAGCAGTTCTTC.

This chain uses TRBV10-3 with TRBJ2-2, with 12 bases that match TRBD2. The ends lost 3 bases at V and 0 bases at J; junction bases unmatched: 2. The CDR3 covers 17 residues. The germline V gene has CDR1 ENHRY and CDR2 SYGVKD. The chain's CDR3 is CAISDGLAGPNTGELFF. The CDR3 bases are TGTGCCATCAGTGATGGACTAGCGGGACCGAACACCGGGGAGCTGTTTTTT.

J is TRBJ2-7 and V is TRBV7-9; D remains unclear. Germline V lookup: CDR1 SEHNR, CDR2 FQNEAQ (reference sequence). This CDR3 is built from 14 residues. The germline V and J ends were trimmed by 4 bases and 6 bases, with 16 bases remaining between them. In DNA, the CDR3 is TGTGCCAGCAGCTCGCCGGGTCTCGGCTCCGAGCAGTACTTC. Protein product: CASSSPGLGSEQYF.

The chain employs TRBV13 and TRBJ2-1; D is possibly TRBD1 or TRBD2 (5 bases each). The CDR3 consists of 16 residues. Germline assignment: CDR1 PRHDT and CDR2 FYEKMQ (reference sequence). V was shortened by 4 bases and J by 3 bases, with 16 bases between the two germline ends. CDR3 region: CASSSTRRDHYNEQFF. The CDR3 DNA reads as TGTGCCAGCAGCTCGACCCGTAGGGACCACTACAATGAGCAGTTCTTC. The whole variable domain, remainder taken from reference TRBV13 and TRBJ2-1, is AAGVIQSPRHLIKEKRETATLKCYPIPRHDTVYWYQQGPGQDPQFLISFYEKMQSDKGSIPDRFSAQQFSDYHSELNMSSLELGDSALYFCASSSTRRDHYNEQFFGPGTRLTVL.

The rearrangement joins TRBV6-5 to TRBJ2-7, with 15 bases identical to TRBD2. This CDR3 spans 14 amino acids. The germline V gene has CDR1 MNHEY and CDR2 SVGAGI. Trimming cost V 7 bases and J 11 bases; bases outside gene matches: 9. Written as DNA, the CDR3 is TGTGCCAGCATCCCGGGACTAGCGGGAGGAAAGGAGTACTTC. Translating gives CASIPGLAGGKEYF.

The V call is TRBV7-2, the J call TRBJ2-1, with D maybe TRBD2 (5 bases). Germline CDR1 and CDR2: SGHTA and FQGNSA. V was clipped by 6 bases and J by 0 bases, with 12 bases between them. This CDR3 has 15 amino acids. CDR3 bases: TGTGCCAGCAGTCCGGACTGGAGCTCCTACAATGAGCAGTTCTTC. Translation: CASSPDWSSYNEQFF. Complete variable domain (other parts from reference TRBV7-2 and TRBJ2-1): GAGVSQSPSNKVTEKGKDVELRCDPISGHTALYWYRQSLGQGLEFLIYFQGNSAPDKSGLPSDRFSAERTGGSVSTLTIQRTQQEDSAVYLCASSPDWSSYNEQFFGPGTRLTVL.

This clone was seen a single time. The rearrangement links TRBV28 to TRBJ2-2; 7 nucleotides align to TRBD1. V was clipped by 6 bases and J by 3 bases; unmatched bases: 10. The CDR3 contains 16 residues. Germline V gene sequence: CDR1 MDHEN, CDR2 SYDVKM. The CDR3 DNA follows: TGTGCCAGCAGACAGCCGACAGGGCACTACACCGGGGAGCTGTTTTTT. Its translation: CASRQPTGHYTGELFF.

For the CDR3, the DNA is TGTGCCAGCAGTCCCATTACAGCCCTCGGACTAGACGCCTACGAGCAGTACTTC. Translation gives CASSPITALGLDAYEQYF. V gene TRBV27 combines with J gene TRBJ2-7, with TRBD2 matching 7 bases. This CDR3 contains 18 residues. The junction had 18 bases not matched to a gene; V was cut back by 5 bases and J by 2 bases. CDR1 is MNHEY, CDR2 SMNVEV, per germline (reference sequence).

V and J are TRBV7-9 and TRBJ1-2; the match to TRBD1 covers 7 bases. Trimming cost V 5 bases and J 4 bases; bases outside gene matches: 7. The CDR3 has 14 residues. Per germline, CDR1 SEHNR and CDR2 FQNEAQ (reference sequence). CDR3 sequence: CASSTGQQTYGYTF. CDR3 in DNA: TGTGCCAGCAGCACGGGACAGCAAACCTATGGCTACACCTTC.